The 8 T cell receptor beta chains presented below share a single source sample, sequenced in a study of OX40 agonist ivuxolimab in advanced cancers. Measured with immunoSEQ multiplex PCR; TCRdb has only the in-frame clones, and not every one. The sample has about 96,000 clones, around 80% seen once. The specimen comprised CD4+ or CD8+ T cells sorted from blood, sampled in a trial of the OX40 agonist ivuxolimab. These receptors were obtained from an adult with an advanced solid tumor such as melanoma, head and neck, liver or kidney cancer.

The V call is TRBV12-5, the J call TRBJ1-2; the D gene is possibly TRBD1 (6 bases). The CDR3 is 17 residues long. Per the germline V gene, CDR1 is LGHNT and CDR2 is FRNRAP. The CDR3 bases are TGTGCCCCAAGTGACCTACTAACTGGGGGCACCTTTGATGGCTACACCTTC. Its protein is CAPSDLLTGGTFDGYTF.

This chain links TRBV5-1 with TRBJ2-1; D is perhaps TRBD1 (7 bases). V was shortened by 4 bases and J by 6 bases, with 20 bases between the two germline ends. The CDR3 consists of 16 residues. CDR1 and CDR2 from the germline V gene are SGHRS and YFSETQ. The DNA of the CDR3 is TGCGCCAGCAGCCGCTCCGGGACAGCGGGCGGCAATGAGCAGTTCTTC. This sequence encodes CASSRSGTAGGNEQFF.

This rearrangement joins TRBV4-2 to TRBJ2-1; D may be TRBD2 (5 bases). The CDR3 contains 14 residues. CDR1 is LGHNA and CDR2 is YNFKEQ in the germline V gene. The V and J ends lost 0 bases and 7 bases respectively, with 10 bases between them. CDR3 DNA: TGTGCCAGCAGCCAAGACCGGGGAATAAATGAGCAGTTCTTC. Its protein is CASSQDRGINEQFF.

The gene calls are TRBV6-1 and TRBJ2-7; D uncertain. Between the trimmed V and J ends, which lost 2 bases and 3 bases, there was a span of 11 bases. In germline, CDR1 is MNHNS, CDR2 SASEGT. The CDR3 has 14 amino acids. The CDR3 protein is CASSEFTYSYEQYF. Written as DNA, the CDR3 is TGTGCCAGCAGTGAATTCACTTACAGCTACGAGCAGTACTTC.

The count of this clone is one. V and J are TRBV11-3 and TRBJ1-1; a possible D gene is TRBD1 (6 bases). CDR1 and CDR2 (germline): SGHNT, YENEEA. The CDR3 extends over 16 amino acids. Trimming removed 5 bases at V and 1 base at J, with 17 bases between. CDR3 loop: CASSPKGEGSNTEAFF. In DNA form, the CDR3 reads TGTGCCAGCAGCCCTAAGGGGGAGGGATCGAACACTGAAGCTTTCTTT.

The chain uses TRBV5-1 and TRBJ2-5; 9 bases are shared with TRBD2. Germline CDR1 and CDR2: SGHRS and YFSETQ. The CDR3 is 14 amino acids. V was pared by 4 bases and J by 3 bases, with 4 bases of the junction left unmatched. The CDR3 sequence is CASSPGLAKETQYF. In nucleotides, the CDR3 is TGCGCCAGCAGCCCGGGACTAGCTAAAGAGACCCAGTACTTC.

The sample holds one count of this clone. The chain recombines TRBV5-6 with TRBJ1-2; 7 bases fit TRBD1. This CDR3 has 15 amino acids. The trim removed 0 bases at V and 3 bases at J, leaving 5 bases unmatched. Per germline, CDR1 SGHDT and CDR2 YYEEEE. CDR3 nucleotide sequence: TGTGCCAGCAGCTTGGGACCAGGGGGGGACTATGGCTACACCTTC. This translates into CASSLGPGGDYGYTF.

This clone was seen more than once but under ten times. CDR3 nucleotide sequence: TGTGCCAGCAGCCGCGCCTTTGGAGATACGCAGTATTTT. It codes for CASSRAFGDTQYF. V gene TRBV14 combines with J gene TRBJ2-3; the D is unclear. The CDR3 runs 13 residues. Looked up from germline, CDR1 is SGHDN and CDR2 is FVKESK. Trimming shortened V by 4 bases and J by 5 bases, and 10 bases separated the two germline ends.